The 12 T cell receptor beta chains below were found in one sample sequenced in a study of OX40 agonist ivuxolimab in advanced cancers. The assay was immunoSEQ multiplex PCR, and TCRdb's table has in-frame clones only and misses some. The sample has approximately 60,000 clones, 80% to 85% seen once. The sequences come from CD4+ or CD8+ T cells sorted from blood, collected in a trial of the OX40 agonist ivuxolimab. These receptors were taken from an adult with an advanced solid tumor such as melanoma, head and neck, liver or kidney cancer.

This sequence joins TRBV20-1 and TRBJ1-2; no reliable D call. CDR3 length: 11 amino acids. In germline, CDR1 is DFQATT, CDR2 SNEGSKA (reference sequence). V dropped 6 bases and J dropped 6 bases, with 11 bases sitting between them. This CDR3 reads CSAGVMDGYTF. The CDR3 coding sequence is TGCAGTGCCGGGGTGATGGATGGCTACACCTTC.

The gene calls are TRBV11-2 and TRBJ2-1; D is ambiguous. Germline V gene data show CDR1 as SGHAT and CDR2 as FQNNGV. V dropped 8 bases and J dropped 3 bases, with 8 bases sitting between them. This CDR3 is built from 12 residues. CDR3 bases: TGTGCCAGCGGAACGCGCTACAATGAGCAGTTCTTC. It is translated as CASGTRYNEQFF. Combining the CDR3 with reference TRBV11-2 and TRBJ2-1 gives the whole variable domain EAGVAQSPRYKIIEKRQSVAFWCNPISGHATLYWYQQILGQGPKLLIQFQNNGVVDDSQLPKDRFSAERLKGVDSTLKIQPAKLEDSAVYLCASGTRYNEQFFGPGTRLTVL.

This rearrangement joins TRBV7-9 to TRBJ2-1; possible D gene TRBD2, 6 bases. This CDR3 comprises 13 residues. Germline V gives CDR1 SEHNR, CDR2 FQNEAQ (reference sequence). Trimming shortened V by 5 bases and J by 8 bases, and 13 bases separated the two germline ends. The CDR3 sequence is CASSPRGTHEQFF. The CDR3 nucleotides read TGTGCCAGCAGCCCCCGGGGGACGCATGAGCAGTTCTTC. The full variable domain, completed using reference TRBV7-9 and TRBJ2-1, is DTGVSQNPRHKITKRGQNVTFRCDPISEHNRLYWYRQTLGQGPEFLTYFQNEAQLEKSRLLSDRFSAERPKGSFSTLEIQRTEQGDSAMYLCASSPRGTHEQFFGPGTRLTVL.

The chain has TRBV5-1 and TRBJ2-2; no firm D call. The germline V and J ends were trimmed by 5 bases and 7 bases, with 12 bases remaining between them. Germline values: CDR1 SGHRS, CDR2 YFSETQ. The CDR3 is 13 amino acids. The CDR3 DNA reads TGCGCCAGCAGACCCGACACCAACGGGGAGCTGTTTTTT. Encoded protein: CASRPDTNGELFF.

This clone showed up just once. The chain uses TRBV5-1 and TRBJ2-3; the match to TRBD1 covers 11 bases. J was trimmed by 5 bases and V by 4 bases; bases with no gene match: 6. Per germline, CDR1 SGHRS and CDR2 YFSETQ. This CDR3 is 15 amino acids long. Written as DNA, the CDR3 is TGCGCCAGCAGCGGAGGACAGGGGGCCGGAGATACGCAGTATTTT. It encodes CASSGGQGAGDTQYF.

This chain joins TRBV2 and TRBJ2-7; D remains unclear. V was shortened by 6 bases and J by 4 bases, with 16 bases between the two germline ends. The length of the CDR3 is 14 residues. In germline, CDR1 is SNHLY, CDR2 FYNNEI. The CDR3 nucleotides read TGTGCCAGCAGGACCTACTCCGGGCCTTACGAGCAGTACTTC. This encodes CASRTYSGPYEQYF.

A few counts support this clone. The gene calls are TRBV6-5 and TRBJ2-7; TRBD1 aligns across 9 bases. The CDR3 totals 15 residues. The germline V gene encodes CDR1 MNHEY and CDR2 SVGAGI. V shed 5 bases, J shed 3 bases, and the junction held 8 bases outside the gene matches. CDR3 region: CASSPRTGANYEQYF. In DNA, the CDR3 is TGTGCCAGCAGTCCGCGGACAGGGGCGAACTACGAGCAGTACTTC.

V is TRBV9 and J is TRBJ2-2; maybe TRBD1 (5 bases). The V gene lost 4 bases and the J gene lost 7 bases, with 14 bases spanning the gap. The CDR3 is 14 residues long. Germline V gene lookup returns CDR1 SGDLS and CDR2 YYNGEE. CDR3 amino acids: CASSPWGQHGELFF. The CDR3 DNA reads as TGTGCCAGCAGCCCCTGGGGCCAACACGGGGAGCTGTTTTTT.

The chain has TRBV5-4 and TRBJ2-5; 7 bases fit TRBD2. Looked up from germline, CDR1 is SGHNT and CDR2 is YYREEE (reference sequence). This CDR3 has 16 residues. Trimming took 2 bases from V and 4 from J; bases not matched to a gene: 11. The CDR3 coding sequence is TGTGCCAGCAGCTTCCCCACAGGCGGGGGATCAGAGACCCAGTACTTC. The encoded protein is CASSFPTGGGSETQYF.

This sequence joins TRBV27 and TRBJ1-5; no firm D call. The V gene lost 2 bases and the J gene lost 5 bases, with 10 bases spanning the gap. CDR3 size: 14 residues. Per the germline V gene, CDR1 is MNHEY and CDR2 is SMNVEV (reference sequence). CDR3 sequence reads: CASSLKGGYQPQHF. CDR3 coding DNA: TGTGCCAGCAGTTTAAAGGGCGGTTATCAGCCCCAGCATTTT.

The chain is built from TRBV9 and TRBJ1-1; 8 positions match TRBD1. With 4 bases clipped from V and 4 bases from J, the junction kept 6 bases outside the gene matches. The CDR3 is 14 residues long. The germline V gene encodes CDR1 SGDLS and CDR2 YYNGEE. The CDR3 DNA is TGTGCCAGCAGCCCTCACAGGGGGGGCACTGAAGCTTTCTTT. Its protein product is CASSPHRGGTEAFF.

The chain uses TRBV7-8 and TRBJ1-5, with D possibly being TRBD1 (6 bases). Trimming pared 5 bases from V and 5 bases from J, leaving 22 bases between. Looked up from germline, CDR1 is SGHVS and CDR2 is FQNEAQ. This CDR3 contains 17 residues. The CDR3 reads CASSQGAGVIGDQPQHF. The CDR3 DNA reads as TGTGCCAGCAGCCAAGGAGCAGGGGTTATAGGGGATCAGCCCCAGCATTTT.